The sample holds many counts of the clone carrying this T cell receptor (beta chain). Its antigen is unknown. The sample belongs to a study of Ad26.COV2.S vaccination and SARS-CoV-2 variants. Treatment here: about 20 received Ad26.COV2.S at low or high dose, single or two shots; 5 received placebo; per-sample allocation not given. Each sample was drawn 63 days after the first injection (of vaccine or placebo). Study-level results: Recipients of vaccine and of placebo showed similar breadth of their non-spike TCR repertoires.

Trimming at V came to 9 bases and at J to 3 bases, leaving 5 bases not matched to a gene. The V gene's germline CDR1 is LNHDA and CDR2 SQIVND (reference sequence). The CDR3 covers 13 residues. TCRdb's copy holds only in-frame clones and misses some; the assay was immunoSEQ multiplex PCR. This table holds hundreds of thousands of clones, around 92% found once. Sample: peripheral blood, taken in a trial of Ad26.COV2.S vaccine versus placebo. V usage is TRBV19 and J usage is TRBJ1-5, with 7 bases identical to TRBD1. This clonotype was sampled from a person between 18 and 59 years old who received the Ad26.COV2.S COVID-19 vaccine or a placebo. CDR3 region: CASADRDNQPQHF. The CDR3 coding sequence is TGTGCCAGCGCAGACAGGGACAATCAGCCCCAGCATTTT.